Listed here is a single T cell receptor beta chain. CDR1 is MDHEN and CDR2 is SYDVKM in the germline V gene. CDR3 length: 18 residues. Trimming cost V 6 bases and J 2 bases, with 20 bases left between them. Per the original methods: Nucleated cell number was recorded as an estimate derived from reference gene primer amplification. Assay: immunoSEQ multiplex PCR; the TCRdb copy retains only in-frame clones and omits some. Clone size and the V and J calls come from that table; the DNA yielded D and trimming. In the table there are approximately 160,000 clones, roughly 84% of which are singletons. The sample comes from a study of blood T cell repertoires in COVID-19. Cohort allocation depended upon clinical history that participants reported. Two consecutive negative NP/OP PCR tests, clearance, or resolved symptoms defined Cohort 3 recovery.

The rearrangement uses TRBV28 and TRBJ2-6, with D perhaps TRBD2 (6 bases). The specimen was PBMCs or T cells enriched from blood (not recorded which). The clonotype was recovered from a woman aged 45-65 years who had recovered from COVID-19. Here the CDR3 reads CASSSRLGRSPGANVLTF. For the CDR3, the DNA is TGTGCCAGCAGCAGTCGGTTGGGGAGGTCTCCTGGGGCCAACGTCCTGACTTTC. The full variable domain, completed using reference TRBV28 and TRBJ2-6, is DVKVTQSSRYLVKRTGEKVFLECVQDMDHENMFWYRQDPGLGLRLIYFSYDVKMKEKGDIPEGYSVSREKKERFSLILESASTNQTSMYLCASSSRLGRSPGANVLTFGAGSRLTVL.